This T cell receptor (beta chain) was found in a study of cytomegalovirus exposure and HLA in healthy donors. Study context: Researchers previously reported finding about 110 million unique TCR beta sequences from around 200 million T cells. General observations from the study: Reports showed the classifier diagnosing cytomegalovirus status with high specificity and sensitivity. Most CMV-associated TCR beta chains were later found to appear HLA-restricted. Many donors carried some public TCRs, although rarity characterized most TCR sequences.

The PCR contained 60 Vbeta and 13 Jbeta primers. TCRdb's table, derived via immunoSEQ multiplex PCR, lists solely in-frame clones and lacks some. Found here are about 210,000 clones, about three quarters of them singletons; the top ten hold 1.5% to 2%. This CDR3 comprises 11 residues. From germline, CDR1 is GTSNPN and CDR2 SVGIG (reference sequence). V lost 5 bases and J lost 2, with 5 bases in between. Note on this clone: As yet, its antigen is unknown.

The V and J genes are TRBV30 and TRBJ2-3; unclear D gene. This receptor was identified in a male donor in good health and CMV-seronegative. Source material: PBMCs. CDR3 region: CAWENTDTQYF. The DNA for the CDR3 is TGTGCCTGGGAGAACACAGATACGCAGTATTTT.